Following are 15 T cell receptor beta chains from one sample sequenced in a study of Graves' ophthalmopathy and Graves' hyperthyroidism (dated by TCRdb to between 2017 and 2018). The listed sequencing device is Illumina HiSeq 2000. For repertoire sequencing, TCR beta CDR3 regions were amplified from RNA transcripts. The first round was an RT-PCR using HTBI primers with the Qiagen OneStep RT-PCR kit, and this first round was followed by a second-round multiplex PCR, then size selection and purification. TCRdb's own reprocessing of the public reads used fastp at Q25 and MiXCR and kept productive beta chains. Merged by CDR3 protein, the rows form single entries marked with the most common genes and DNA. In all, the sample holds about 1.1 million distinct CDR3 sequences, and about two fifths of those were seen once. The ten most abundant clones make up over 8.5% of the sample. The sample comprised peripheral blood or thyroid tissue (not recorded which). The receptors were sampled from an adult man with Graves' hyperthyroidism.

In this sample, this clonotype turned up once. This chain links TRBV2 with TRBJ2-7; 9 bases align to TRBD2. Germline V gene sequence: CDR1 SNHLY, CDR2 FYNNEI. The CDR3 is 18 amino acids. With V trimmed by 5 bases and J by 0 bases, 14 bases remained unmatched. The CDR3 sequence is CASSLWLAGKVSSYEQYF. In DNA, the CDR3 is TGTGCCAGCAGTTTATGGCTAGCGGGGAAAGTCAGCTCCTACGAGCAGTACTTC.

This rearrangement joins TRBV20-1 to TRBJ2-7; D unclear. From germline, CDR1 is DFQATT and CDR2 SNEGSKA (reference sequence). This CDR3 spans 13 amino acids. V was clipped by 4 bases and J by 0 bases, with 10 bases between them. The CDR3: CSAIERSSYEQYF. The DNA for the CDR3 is TGCAGTGCTATCGAGAGAAGCTCCTACGAGCAGTACTTC.

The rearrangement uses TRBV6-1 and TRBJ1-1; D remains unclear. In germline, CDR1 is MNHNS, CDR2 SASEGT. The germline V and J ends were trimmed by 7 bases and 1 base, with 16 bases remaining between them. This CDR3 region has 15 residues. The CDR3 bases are TGTGCCAGCACTAACCCCGGGGTAAGGAACACTGAAGCTTTCTTT. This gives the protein CASTNPGVRNTEAFF.

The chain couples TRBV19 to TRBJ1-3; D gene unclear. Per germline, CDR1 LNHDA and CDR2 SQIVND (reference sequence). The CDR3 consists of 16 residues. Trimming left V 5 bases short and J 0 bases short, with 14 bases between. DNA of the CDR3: TGTGCCAGTAGTCTACGCGGAGGGCCCTCTGGAAACACCATATATTTT. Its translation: CASSLRGGPSGNTIYF.

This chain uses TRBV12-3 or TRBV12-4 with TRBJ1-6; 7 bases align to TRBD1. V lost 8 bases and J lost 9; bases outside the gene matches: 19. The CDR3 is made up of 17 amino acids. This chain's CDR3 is CASAHGEGARRGSPLHF. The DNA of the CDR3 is TGTGCCAGCGCCCATGGGGAGGGGGCTAGGAGAGGTTCACCCCTCCACTTT.

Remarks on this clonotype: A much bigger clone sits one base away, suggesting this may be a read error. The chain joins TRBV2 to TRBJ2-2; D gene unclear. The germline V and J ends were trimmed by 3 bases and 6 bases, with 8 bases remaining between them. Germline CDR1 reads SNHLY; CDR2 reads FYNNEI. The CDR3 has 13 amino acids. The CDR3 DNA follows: TGTGCCAGCAGTGACGGCGCCGCCGGGGAGCTGTTTTTT. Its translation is CASSDGAAGELFF. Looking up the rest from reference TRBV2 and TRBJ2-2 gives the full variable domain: EPEVTQTPSHQVTQMGQEVILRCVPISNHLYFYWYRQILGQKVEFLVSFYNNEISEKSEIFDDQFSVERPDGSNFTLKIRSTKLEDSAMYFCASSDGAAGELFFGEGSRLTVL.

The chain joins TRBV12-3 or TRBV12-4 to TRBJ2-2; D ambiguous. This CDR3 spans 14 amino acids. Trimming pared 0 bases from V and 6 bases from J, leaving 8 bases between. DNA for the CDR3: TGTGCCAGCAGTTTAGCAGCGTTTTCCGGGGAGCTGTTTTTT. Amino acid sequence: CASSLAAFSGELFF.

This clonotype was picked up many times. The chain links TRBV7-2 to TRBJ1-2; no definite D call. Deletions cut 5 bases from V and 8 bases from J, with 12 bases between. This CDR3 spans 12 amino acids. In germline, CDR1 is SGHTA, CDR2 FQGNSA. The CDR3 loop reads CASSVGLGGYTF. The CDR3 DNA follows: TGTGCCAGCAGCGTAGGGCTGGGAGGCTACACCTTC.

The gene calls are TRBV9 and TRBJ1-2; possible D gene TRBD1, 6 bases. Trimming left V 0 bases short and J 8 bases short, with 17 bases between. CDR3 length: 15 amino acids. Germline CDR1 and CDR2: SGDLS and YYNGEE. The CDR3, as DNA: TGTGCCAGCAGCGTAGAGGCGACAGGCCTGAACGGCTACACCTTC. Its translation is CASSVEATGLNGYTF.

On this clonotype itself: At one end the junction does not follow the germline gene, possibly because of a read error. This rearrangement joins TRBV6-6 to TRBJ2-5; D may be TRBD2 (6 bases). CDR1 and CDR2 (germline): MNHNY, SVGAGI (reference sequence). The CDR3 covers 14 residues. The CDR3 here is CAISGSGDLETQYF. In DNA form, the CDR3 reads TGTGCCATCAGTGGGTCGGGAGATTTGGAGACCCAGTACTTC.

CDR3 sequence: CASGGGGAEELFF. The DNA for the CDR3 is TGTGCCAGCGGCGGAGGGGGCGCCGAGGAGCTGTTTTTT. The chain has TRBV25-1 and TRBJ2-2, with D possibly TRBD1 on 7 matching bases. This CDR3 has 13 residues. The germline V and J ends were trimmed by 8 bases and 10 bases, with 17 bases remaining between them. Per the germline V gene, CDR1 is MGHDK and CDR2 is SYGVNS.

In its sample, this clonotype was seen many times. The CDR3: CATSRGVDNSPLHF. In DNA form, the CDR3 reads TGTGCCACCAGCAGAGGGGTTGATAATTCACCCCTCCACTTT. The V and J genes are TRBV15 and TRBJ1-6; D remains unclear. Germline assignment: CDR1 LNHNV and CDR2 YYDKDF (reference sequence). The V and J ends lost 1 base and 5 bases respectively, with 6 bases between them. This CDR3 contains 14 residues. Variable domain in full (rest from reference TRBV15 and TRBJ1-6): DAMVIQNPRYQVTQFGKPVTLSCSQTLNHNVMYWYQQKSSQAPKLLFHYYDKDFNNEADTPDNFQSRRPNTSFCFLDIRSPGLGDTAMYLCATSRGVDNSPLHFGNGTRLTVT.

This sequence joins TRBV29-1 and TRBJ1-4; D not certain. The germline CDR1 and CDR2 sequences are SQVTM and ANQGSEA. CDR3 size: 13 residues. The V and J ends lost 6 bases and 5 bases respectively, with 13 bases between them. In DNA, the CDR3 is TGCAGCGTGTCAACTAACTTCAATGAAAAACTGTTTTTT. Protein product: CSVSTNFNEKLFF.

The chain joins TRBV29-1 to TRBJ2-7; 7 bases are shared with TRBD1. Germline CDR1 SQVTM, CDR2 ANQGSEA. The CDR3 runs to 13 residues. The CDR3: CSEGQDRLDEQYF. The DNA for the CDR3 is TGCAGTGAAGGGCAGGACAGGCTGGACGAGCAGTACTTC.

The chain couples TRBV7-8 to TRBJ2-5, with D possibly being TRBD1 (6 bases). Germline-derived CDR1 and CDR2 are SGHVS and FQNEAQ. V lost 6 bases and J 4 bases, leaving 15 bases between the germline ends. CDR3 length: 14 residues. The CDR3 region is CASRATGLGETQYF. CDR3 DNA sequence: TGTGCCAGCAGGGCAACAGGGTTGGGAGAGACCCAGTACTTC.